A selection of T cell receptor beta chains follows, all from one sample in a study of T cell repertoires in cytomegalovirus infection. TCRdb processed the reads anew with MiXCR; each CDR3 protein has one entry. The sample yields 490,000 or so distinct CDR3 sequences, approximately 10% seen once. The material sequenced was PBMCs. Source of these receptors: a human donor in good health (CMV status not recorded). Some clones in this sample may be carry-over from other donors' samples. CDR3s include the opening cysteine and the closing phenylalanine or tryptophan. Fields, in order: J gene, D gene, clone size, V gene, CDR3 DNA, CDR3 protein. The D gene is left open where the match is weak. Expanded clones are given a class, and other clones once, few, many or no size at all.

>TRBJ2-4|.|few|TRBV5-6
TGTGCCAGCAGCTCCCCGACTGCGCTAGCCAAAAACATTCAGTACTTC
CASSSPTALAKNIQYF
>TRBJ2-5|TRBD2|many|TRBV10-3
TGTGCCATCAGTGTTGCTAGCGGGAGGTCACAGCGGGAGACCCAGTACTTC
CAISVASGRSQRETQYF
>TRBJ1-5|.|many|TRBV7-8
TGTGCCAGCAGCTCCGGTACCGGGTATAGCAATCAGCCCCAGCATTTT
CASSSGTGYSNQPQHF
>TRBJ2-5|.|many|TRBV7-2
TGTGCCAGCAGCTTGGGGCAGGGGATATACCAAGAGACCCAGTACTTC
CASSLGQGIYQETQYF
>TRBJ2-5|.|.|TRBV7-9
TGTGCCAGCAGCTTAGCGGTGGTCAGGGAGGAGACCCAGTACTTC
CASSLAVVREETQYF
>TRBJ1-2|.|.|TRBV3-1
TGTGCCAGCAGCCAAGGGACAGACGTCCCTAACTATGGCTACACCTTC
CASSQGTDVPNYGYTF
>TRBJ2-5|.|many|TRBV11-2
TGTGCCAGCAGAAATATAGAAGCGGAGACCCAGTACTTC
CASRNIEAETQYF
>TRBJ2-3|TRBD1|many|TRBV6-1
TGTGCCAGCAGTGAAGGGAACAGGGGTGCAGATACGCAGTATTTT
CASSEGNRGADTQYF
>TRBJ1-2|.|.|TRBV7-3
TGTGCCAGCAGCTTAATACGAATGGGGGCGATAAACTATGGCTACACCTTC
CASSLIRMGAINYGYTF
>TRBJ2-1|TRBD1|many|TRBV7-9
TGTGCCAGCAGCCCCGCGGACAGGGGAGGAGTGCACAATGAGCAGTTCTTC
CASSPADRGGVHNEQFF
>TRBJ1-6|.|.|TRBV10-3
TGTGCCATCAGGGGGACCGATTTATATAATTCACCCCTCCACTTT
CAIRGTDLYNSPLHF
>TRBJ2-7|.|many|TRBV28
TGTGCCAGCAGTAAATACAGGGTGACTTTTGCCTACGAGCAGTACTTC
CASSKYRVTFAYEQYF
>TRBJ2-2|.|many|TRBV12-3/TRBV12-4
TGTGCCAGCAGTTCAGGGCCCGCGAACACCGGGGAGCTGTTTTTT
CASSSGPANTGELFF
>TRBJ2-3|TRBD1|many|TRBV7-2
TGTGCCAGCAGCTTTACCGGGACAGCTAGCACAGATACGCAGTATTTT
CASSFTGTASTDTQYF
>TRBJ2-7|.|many|TRBV11-2
TGTGCCAGCAGTCTCGTCCGAACCGACTACGAGCAGTACTTC
CASSLVRTDYEQYF
>TRBJ1-1|.|.|TRBV20-1
TGCAGTACCCGACAGGTTAGCGCTGAAGCTTTCTTT
CSTRQVSAEAFF
>TRBJ2-7|.|few|TRBV15
TGTGCCACCAGCCCCCTTCAGGGTGGCTACGAGCAGTACTTC
CATSPLQGGYEQYF
>TRBJ2-1|TRBD2|many|TRBV12-3/TRBV12-4
TGTGCCAGCAGTTCGGGACTAGCGGGAGGGCCCGACAATGAGCAGTTCTTC
CASSSGLAGGPDNEQFF
>TRBJ2-3|.|many|TRBV12-3/TRBV12-4
TGTGCCAGCAGTTTGGATGCTAGCGGCACAGATACGCAGTATTTT
CASSLDASGTDTQYF
>TRBJ1-1|TRBD1|.|TRBV30
TGTGCCTGGTACAGGGGGCGCGTGAACACTAAAGCTTTCTTT
CAWYRGRVNTKAFF
>TRBJ2-5|TRBD2|many|TRBV7-2
TGTGCCAGCAGCTTGAGGTCGGGGGGTTGGGAGACCCAGTACTTC
CASSLRSGGWETQYF
>TRBJ1-6|.|.|TRBV5-1
TGCGCCAGCAGCTTGGCCCGGCCGACTCAAGGTTCACCCCTCCACTTT
CASSLARPTQGSPLHF
>TRBJ2-7|.|.|TRBV20-1
TGCAGTGCTGAAGGAGAAGAACTACGAGCATGGCAGTACTTC
CSAEGEELRAWQYF
>TRBJ2-5|TRBD1|few|TRBV5-4
TGTGCCAGCAGCCCGGACAGGGGACAGACCCAGTACTTC
CASSPDRGQTQYF
>TRBJ1-2|.|many|TRBV5-1
TGCGCCAGCAGCGCCAATACAGGGCACTATGGCTACACCTTC
CASSANTGHYGYTF
>TRBJ1-2|TRBD1|many|TRBV20-1
TGCAGTGCTAGCCCCCGGGTCAGGGGGCGCGATGGCTACACCTTC
CSASPRVRGRDGYTF
>TRBJ1-1|TRBD1|many|TRBV6-2/TRBV6-3
TGTGCCAGCAGTCCTTTGACAGGGTCTGCGAACACTGAAGCTTTCTTT
CASSPLTGSANTEAFF
>TRBJ2-2|.|many|TRBV11-2
TGTGCCAGCAGCTTAGGGCGGCCGACCGGGGAGCTGTTTTTT
CASSLGRPTGELFF
>TRBJ2-7|.|few|TRBV19
TGTGCCAGTACGGATCGCAGGGGCGGCGAGCAGTACTTC
CASTDRRGGEQYF
>TRBJ1-2|.|few|TRBV30
TGTGCCTGGAGCTACGGGACTACTTCTGGCTACACCTTC
CAWSYGTTSGYTF
>TRBJ1-2|.|many|TRBV28
TGTGCCAGCAGTTTACGGCAGGGAGTTTTTGGCTACACCTTC
CASSLRQGVFGYTF
>TRBJ2-1|.|many|TRBV19
TGTGCCAGTAGTAAATACAATACAGAGAGGGCGGGCAATGAGCAGTTCTTC
CASSKYNTERAGNEQFF
>TRBJ2-6|.|many|TRBV14
TGTGCCAGCAGTCCGCGCAGTAAACACTCTGGGGCCAACGTCCTGACTTTC
CASSPRSKHSGANVLTF